This T cell receptor beta chain stems from a study of shared clonotypes between healthy human individuals. As for the study in general: Every donor yielded three CD4 naive, three CD4 memory, two CD8 naive and one CD8 memory plate.

Whole-study findings and limits: In a handful of donors, around 5% of naive CD4 clonotypes appeared in common. Sampling included only blood; tissue repertoires likely differ.

In the naive CD8 group, cells lacked CD45RO and were positively selected for CCR7, so terminally differentiated effector memory CD45RA+ cells were left out. The donor population consisted of healthy HIV-negative adults with no recent acute infections or vaccinations. Using immunoSEQ multiplex PCR, the repertoire was profiled, and TCRdb retains in-frame clones only, with some absent. This table has about 590,000 clones, roughly 95% appearing once. Germline V gene sequence: CDR1 SGHVS, CDR2 FNYEAQ. V lost 5 bases to trimming and J lost 0 bases, with 14 bases between them. The CDR3 runs 16 residues. About this clone: The antigen is not known.

J is TRBJ2-1 and V is TRBV7-6; D is possibly TRBD2 (6 bases). The specimen was naive CD8+ T cells sorted from blood. This receptor was taken from a young woman in good health. The CDR3 is CASSLRDSSSYNEQFF. The DNA for the CDR3 is TGTGCCAGCAGCCTCCGGGACTCGAGCTCCTACAATGAGCAGTTCTTC. Complete variable domain (other parts from reference TRBV7-6 and TRBJ2-1): GAGVSQSPRYKVTKRGQDVALRCDPISGHVSLYWYRQALGQGPEFLTYFNYEAQQDKSGLPNDRFSAERPEGSISTLTIQRTEQRDSAMYRCASSLRDSSSYNEQFFGPGTRLTVL.